The sequence of this TCR beta chain was determined in a study of response to subunit inactivated influenza vaccine. This clonotype was recorded a few times. Trimming stripped 3 bases from V and 6 bases from J, with 14 bases between. This CDR3 has 14 amino acids. TCRdb independently ran MiXCR on the RT-PCR reads; one entry per CDR3 protein. The sample contains about 540,000 distinct CDR3 sequences, roughly 23% of which appear only once. These data were likewise used in another study, on T cells expressing NK-cell markers. That report notes: Researchers built TCR beta cDNA using 5'RACE template switching with UMIs. It was sorted CD3+CD56+NKG2C+, CD3+CD56+NKG2C- and CD3+CD56-NKG2C+ T cells that supplied the TCR beta repertoires. Eight donors were sequenced, seven testing HCMV-seropositive and one testing seronegative. As a fraction of CD8+ T cells, dominant NKG2C+ clonotypes reached about 1.0-7.5% in six donors. Similarly, these clonotypes led the CD3+CD56-NKG2C+ fraction as well in four donors.

This sequence joins TRBV12-3 or TRBV12-4 and TRBJ1-2; a possible D gene is TRBD1 (5 bases). This sample comprised CD4+ T cells sorted from PBMCs, obtained 11 to 12 days after vaccination. The origin of this receptor is a man aged 50-59 years who received an inactivated influenza vaccine. CDR3 nucleotide sequence: TGTGCCAGCAGTTTTGGGGCAGGAGGGGATGGCTACACCTTC. It encodes CASSFGAGGDGYTF.